This T cell receptor (beta chain) stems from a study of T cell responses to AZD1222 COVID-19 vaccine. Study details: Second-dose groups at about 4 or about 12 weeks were pooled.

Using immunoSEQ multiplex PCR, the repertoire was profiled, and TCRdb retains in-frame clones only, with some absent. The data show about 76,000 clones, about 88% seen once. Trimming left V 4 bases short and J 4 bases short, with 11 bases between. Germline CDR1 and CDR2: SGHVT and SQSDAQ. This CDR3 contains 14 residues. Study-wide results and caveats: Mapped onto spike, vaccine-associated CD4 TCRs spanned it and were dominant at 160-218 and 743-854. Most donors were white British and more were female, and clonal diversity was possibly underestimated. Among AZD1222 vaccinees, only six were seropositive at baseline.

Comment on this clone: No antigen is known for it.

The material was peripheral blood, obtained on day 0 of AZD1222 vaccination. The TCR sequence derives from an adult in good health. The J gene is TRBJ1-3, the V gene TRBV7-4; D is unclear. The CDR3 nucleotides are TGTGCCAGCAGCTACCATAAATTAGGAAACACCATATATTTT. Protein product: CASSYHKLGNTIYF. Complete variable domain (other parts from reference TRBV7-4 and TRBJ1-3): GAGVSQSPRYKVAKRGRDVALRCDSISGHVTLYWYRQTLGQGSEVLTYSQSDAQRDKSGRPSGRFSAERPERSVSTLKIQRTEQGDSAVYLCASSYHKLGNTIYFGEGSWLTVV.